The clone carrying this T cell receptor (beta chain) has only a few counts. Its antigen remains unknown. Relative to the germline gene, one junction end is altered; a read error may explain this. The data were obtained in a study of blood T cells in healthy people across ages. Sample-barcoded 5' priming and a J-beta primer mix drove a second PCR of roughly 6 to 12 cycles. TCRdb called the 5' RACE reads again in MiXCR, with one record for every CDR3 protein. Of around 990,000 distinct CDR3 sequences listed, around 27% were seen once; the top ten hold around 0.75%. Broader study findings: There were more naive CD4+ cells and higher diversity in long-lived donors than in aged donors.

This CDR3 spans 12 amino acids. Germline V gene sequence: CDR1 MNHNS, CDR2 SASEGT. These data also featured in a second study, about T cells of mothers and their children. That paper states: Detection yielded no persistent microchimeric T cell clones.

Input material: blood. The receptor comes from a girl aged 2-10 years in good health. J is TRBJ2-1 and V is TRBV6-1; D is possibly TRBD1 (5 bases). CDR3 coding DNA: TGTGCCAGCAGCGAAGGGGCTTATGAGCAGTTCTTC. Translated, it gives CASSEGAYEQFF.